The present T cell receptor beta chain was sequenced within a study of blood T cells in healthy people across ages. In its sample, this clonotype was seen many times. Its antigen is unknown. V lost 1 base, J lost 9 bases, and 10 bases lay in between. The germline CDR1 and CDR2 sequences are LGHNA and YNFKEQ. The CDR3 length is 13 residues. Study outcomes and limitations: Correlation between TCR beta diversity and naive T cell percentage was strong. As age increased, TCR beta diversity per million T cells fell in a roughly linear fashion. Comparison with aged donors showed that long-lived donors had more naive CD4+ cells and higher diversity.

PCR was performed a second time for roughly 7 to 11 cycles using a sample-barcoded 5' primer and a J-beta primer mix. Any given sample supplied a minimum of 2.5 million CDR3-containing paired-end reads. From the 5' RACE reads, TCRdb called clonotypes with MiXCR, one entry per CDR3 protein. The data show 540,000 or so distinct CDR3 sequences, with roughly a quarter seen just once and approximately 18% held by the top ten. The sample was blood. This chain joins TRBV4-2 and TRBJ2-4, with D possibly being TRBD2 (5 bases). This clonotype was obtained from an older woman in good health. The CDR3 coding sequence is TGTGCCAGCAGCCAAGGGAGCGGTGGCATTCAGTACTTC. Protein: CASSQGSGGIQYF.